The rows below give T cell receptor beta chains drawn from one sample of a study of cytomegalovirus exposure and HLA in healthy donors. Generated by immunoSEQ multiplex PCR, the TCRdb table keeps only in-frame clones and is missing some. The table lists some 130,000 clones, 70% to 85% of them singletons. The specimen was PBMCs. Every receptor here comes from a man aged 25 to 40 in good health and CMV-seropositive. CDR3s include the opening cysteine and the closing phenylalanine or tryptophan. The order of the fields is clone size, D gene, J gene, V gene, CDR3 protein, CDR3 DNA. The D gene is left open where the match is weak. The listing skips clone size in some rows; elsewhere it reads once, few, many or a size class.

abundance: .; d_gene: .; j_gene: TRBJ2-7; v_gene: TRBV7-2; CDR3aa: CASSIMGGAMVYEQYF; CDR3nt: TGTGCCAGCAGCATAATGGGGGGGGCTATGGTCTACGAGCAGTACTTC
abundance: .; d_gene: .; j_gene: TRBJ1-1; v_gene: TRBV6-6; CDR3aa: CASSQGTEAFF; CDR3nt: TGTGCCAGCAGCCAGGGGACTGAAGCTTTCTTT
abundance: .; d_gene: .; j_gene: TRBJ1-4; v_gene: TRBV7-6; CDR3aa: CASSPRVSEKLFF; CDR3nt: TGTGCCAGCAGCCCCCGGGTTTCTGAAAAACTGTTTTTT
abundance: .; d_gene: .; j_gene: TRBJ2-7; v_gene: TRBV18; CDR3aa: CASSPPGTAHGEQYF; CDR3nt: TGTGCCAGCTCACCACCAGGAACAGCCCACGGCGAGCAGTACTTC
abundance: .; d_gene: .; j_gene: TRBJ2-7; v_gene: TRBV6-1; CDR3aa: CASQAHFSYEQYF; CDR3nt: TGTGCCAGCCAGGCACACTTCTCCTACGAGCAGTACTTC
abundance: few; d_gene: .; j_gene: TRBJ2-7; v_gene: TRBV7-8; CDR3aa: CASSLEDSSYEQYF; CDR3nt: TGTGCCAGCAGCTTAGAGGACAGCTCCTACGAGCAGTACTTC
abundance: .; d_gene: TRBD1; j_gene: TRBJ2-7; v_gene: TRBV2; CDR3aa: CASGRDRGYEQYF; CDR3nt: TGTGCCAGCGGAAGGGACAGGGGCTACGAGCAGTACTTC
abundance: once; d_gene: .; j_gene: TRBJ2-7; v_gene: TRBV18; CDR3aa: CASSPGLVSYEQYF; CDR3nt: TGTGCCAGCTCACCAGGACTGGTGTCCTACGAGCAGTACTTC
abundance: .; d_gene: TRBD1; j_gene: TRBJ1-1; v_gene: TRBV15; CDR3aa: CATSRDGRGDTEAFF; CDR3nt: TGTGCCACCAGCAGAGACGGCAGGGGGGACACTGAAGCTTTCTTT
abundance: .; d_gene: TRBD2; j_gene: TRBJ2-1; v_gene: TRBV5-4; CDR3aa: CASSLAGTSGLREFF; CDR3nt: TGTGCCAGCAGCTTGGCCGGGACTAGCGGGCTTCGAGAGTTCTTC
abundance: .; d_gene: .; j_gene: TRBJ2-7; v_gene: TRBV18; CDR3aa: CASSPPSGTQLMYEQYF; CDR3nt: TGTGCCAGCTCACCACCGAGCGGAACCCAACTTATGTACGAGCAGTACTTC
abundance: .; d_gene: TRBD1; j_gene: TRBJ1-1; v_gene: TRBV4-3; CDR3aa: CASSRGTGGPNTEAFF; CDR3nt: TGCGCCAGCAGCCGCGGGACAGGGGGCCCCAACACTGAAGCTTTCTTT
abundance: once; d_gene: TRBD2; j_gene: TRBJ2-1; v_gene: TRBV27; CDR3aa: CASTGGVGLNEQFF; CDR3nt: TGTGCCAGCACCGGGGGGGTTGGATTGAATGAGCAGTTCTTC
abundance: few; d_gene: .; j_gene: TRBJ1-2; v_gene: TRBV6-1; CDR3aa: CASSEPGAGYGYTF; CDR3nt: TGTGCCAGCAGTGAACCTGGGGCTGGTTATGGCTACACCTTC
abundance: .; d_gene: .; j_gene: TRBJ1-1; v_gene: TRBV11-3; CDR3aa: CASSFRDTNTEAFF; CDR3nt: TGTGCCAGCAGCTTCCGGGACACGAACACTGAAGCTTTCTTT
abundance: .; d_gene: TRBD1; j_gene: TRBJ2-5; v_gene: TRBV5-1; CDR3aa: CASSLETGFLETQYF; CDR3nt: TGCGCCAGCAGCTTGGAGACAGGGTTTTTGGAGACCCAGTACTTC
abundance: .; d_gene: .; j_gene: TRBJ2-3; v_gene: TRBV6-5; CDR3aa: CASSYRGDTQYF; CDR3nt: TGTGCCAGCAGTTACCGGGGAGATACGCAGTATTTT
abundance: .; d_gene: TRBD2; j_gene: TRBJ2-5; v_gene: TRBV4-2; CDR3aa: CASSPSGGAGETQYF; CDR3nt: TGTGCCAGCAGCCCTAGCGGGGGGGCGGGGGAGACCCAGTACTTC
abundance: once; d_gene: .; j_gene: TRBJ1-1; v_gene: TRBV15; CDR3aa: CATSRGYGADEAFF; CDR3nt: TGTGCCACCAGCAGAGGTTATGGGGCCGATGAAGCTTTCTTT
abundance: .; d_gene: .; j_gene: TRBJ2-7; v_gene: TRBV11-2; CDR3aa: CASRSQALSYEQYF; CDR3nt: TGTGCCAGCAGGTCACAGGCCCTCTCCTACGAGCAGTACTTC
abundance: .; d_gene: .; j_gene: TRBJ1-2; v_gene: TRBV2; CDR3aa: CASSVLGHLNYGYTF; CDR3nt: TGTGCCAGCAGTGTATTGGGACACCTAAACTATGGCTACACCTTC
abundance: .; d_gene: TRBD1; j_gene: TRBJ1-1; v_gene: TRBV5-4; CDR3aa: CASSAWDRPTEAFF; CDR3nt: TGTGCCAGCAGTGCTTGGGACAGACCCACTGAAGCTTTCTTT
abundance: few; d_gene: TRBD1; j_gene: TRBJ2-2; v_gene: TRBV2; CDR3aa: CASSRGTGRETGELFF; CDR3nt: TGTGCCAGCAGTCGAGGGACAGGGCGAGAGACCGGGGAGCTGTTTTTT
abundance: .; d_gene: TRBD2; j_gene: TRBJ2-1; v_gene: TRBV5-1; CDR3aa: CASSPGRRGDEQFF; CDR3nt: TGCGCCAGCAGCCCGGGTAGACGGGGGGATGAGCAGTTCTTC
abundance: .; d_gene: .; j_gene: TRBJ1-3; v_gene: TRBV9; CDR3aa: CASSGGITGNTIYF; CDR3nt: TGTGCCAGCAGCGGAGGTATTACGGGAAACACCATATATTTT
abundance: .; d_gene: .; j_gene: TRBJ1-5; v_gene: TRBV30; CDR3aa: CAWSLSSGTFSNQPQHF; CDR3nt: TGTGCCTGGAGTCTTAGTTCTGGGACATTTAGCAATCAGCCCCAGCATTTT